Below, 22 T cell receptor beta chains from the same sample are listed, as sequenced in a study of shared clonotypes between healthy human individuals. Data came from immunoSEQ multiplex PCR; TCRdb stores just in-frame clones and leaves some out. The data show roughly 1,100,000 clones, about three quarters seen once. Sequences were obtained from memory CD4+ T cells sorted from blood. Sample subset: CD45RA-negative fraction. The receptors derive from a man younger than 35 in good health.

The chain joins TRBV5-4 to TRBJ2-1; 8 nucleotides agree with TRBD1. The CDR3 is 15 amino acids. Germline CDR1 reads SGHNT; CDR2 reads YYREEE (reference sequence). V gave up 2 bases and J gave up 7 bases; unmatched junction bases: 8. In DNA form, the CDR3 reads TGTGCCAGCAGCTTAGTCGGACAGGGATCAAATGAGCAGTTCTTC. Its protein is CASSLVGQGSNEQFF.

The rearrangement uses TRBV28 and TRBJ1-6; 7 positions agree with TRBD1. The CDR3 spans 21 residues. Germline assignment: CDR1 MDHEN and CDR2 SYDVKM. V shed 1 base and J 5 bases; nucleotides not matched to a gene: 20. The CDR3 nucleotides read TGTGCCAGCAGTTTATTAACGCCATACCTGGGGAGGGACAGCGATAATTCACCCCTCCACTTT. Translation: CASSLLTPYLGRDSDNSPLHF.

This clone was seen a handful of times. The chain carries TRBV10-3 and TRBJ2-2, with TRBD2 as a possible D gene (6 bases). Germline values: CDR1 ENHRY, CDR2 SYGVKD. This CDR3 is built from 13 residues. The ends were cut back, 10 bases at V and 6 bases at J, with 15 bases in the middle. DNA for the CDR3: TGTGCCACCGCCCGGGGGAGCCCCGGGGAGCTGTTTTTT. This sequence encodes CATARGSPGELFF.

This clone was recorded once. This chain connects TRBV18 to TRBJ2-2; D ambiguous. Germline loops: CDR1 KGHSH, CDR2 LQKENI. Trimming pared 4 bases from V and 6 bases from J, leaving 9 bases between. CDR3 size: 13 residues. Here the CDR3 reads CASSQKHPGELFF. For the CDR3, the DNA is TGTGCCAGCTCACAAAAACACCCCGGGGAGCTGTTTTTT.

The V and J genes are TRBV6-6 and TRBJ2-7; no clear D gene. The CDR3 loop spans 13 amino acids. Deletions cut 2 bases from V and 2 bases from J, with 7 bases between. The germline V gene has CDR1 MNHNY and CDR2 SVGAGI (reference sequence). CDR3 amino acids: CASSYRPAYEQYF. The CDR3 coding sequence is TGTGCCAGCAGTTACCGGCCAGCCTACGAGCAGTACTTC.

In its sample, this clone was seen a few times. Other nucleotide sequences from this sample produce the same CDR3. The chain links TRBV6-1 to TRBJ1-1; possibly TRBD1 for D (5 bases). The germline gives CDR1 MNHNS, CDR2 SASEGT. V lost 4 bases and J 1 base, leaving 7 bases between the germline ends. The CDR3 spans 13 residues. The CDR3 here is CASSVQGNTEAFF. DNA of the CDR3: TGTGCCAGCAGTGTGCAGGGGAACACTGAAGCTTTCTTT.

The chain joins TRBV19 to TRBJ1-2; the match to TRBD1 covers 9 bases. The CDR3 loop spans 16 amino acids. Germline V gene lookup returns CDR1 LNHDA and CDR2 SQIVND (reference sequence). Trimming removed 6 bases from V and 8 bases from J; junction bases left unmatched: 16. The CDR3 DNA reads as TGTGCCAGTAGCAACGACCGGGACAGGGAGAGTAGGGGCTACACCTTC. Its protein product is CASSNDRDRESRGYTF.

This clone has just one count. The chain couples TRBV18 to TRBJ2-7; 13 bases agree with TRBD2. Germline V CDR1 and CDR2: KGHSH, LQKENI. Trimming removed 5 bases from V and 3 bases from J; junction bases left unmatched: 4. The CDR3 covers 15 residues. This CDR3 is CASSFGTSGDYEQYF. The CDR3 DNA is TGTGCCAGCTCATTTGGGACTAGCGGGGACTACGAGCAGTACTTC.

This clone was seen at least ten times. This sequence joins TRBV5-1 and TRBJ2-1, with 16 bases identical to TRBD2. J gave up 9 bases and V 3 bases, and 3 bases lay outside the gene matches. Per germline, CDR1 SGHRS and CDR2 YFSETQ. The CDR3 covers 15 residues. DNA for the CDR3: TGCGCCAGCAGCTCCGGGACTAGCGGGAGGGGTGAGCAGTTCTTC. Its protein is CASSSGTSGRGEQFF.

The chain couples TRBV27 to TRBJ2-7, with D perhaps matching TRBD1 (5 bases). Trimming left V 5 bases short and J 4 bases short, with 12 bases between. The CDR3 has 13 residues. Germline V CDR1 and CDR2: MNHEY, SMNVEV (reference sequence). The CDR3 DNA reads TGTGCCAGCAGTCCAGTCCAGGGTTACGAGCAGTACTTC. Encoded protein: CASSPVQGYEQYF.

This sequence joins TRBV7-9 and TRBJ2-7; 9 bases line up with TRBD1. The CDR3 is 14 residues long. Germline-derived CDR1 and CDR2 are SEHNR and FQNEAQ (reference sequence). Trimming cost V 5 bases and J 5 bases; bases outside gene matches: 7. The CDR3 sequence: CASSTGTGNHEQYF. CDR3 bases: TGTGCCAGCAGCACCGGGACAGGGAACCACGAGCAGTACTTC.

This sequence joins TRBV7-3 and TRBJ2-1, with D possibly being TRBD1 (5 bases). Germline-derived CDR1 and CDR2 are SGHTA and FQGTGA. The V gene lost 2 bases and the J gene lost 6 bases, with 14 bases spanning the gap. The CDR3 sequence is 15 residues long. In DNA, the CDR3 is TGTGCCAGCAGCTTACAGGGCGAGCCGGGCAATGAGCAGTTCTTC. It is translated as CASSLQGEPGNEQFF.

DNA for the CDR3: TGTGCCAGCTCACCGCCAAGGACAGGGGGTGTTACGAACACCGGGGAGCTGTTTTTT. Translation gives CASSPPRTGGVTNTGELFF. The V and J genes are TRBV18 and TRBJ2-2, with TRBD1 identical over 10 bases. This CDR3 has 19 amino acids. V lost 3 bases, J lost 0 bases, and 10 bases stayed unmatched. The germline V gene has CDR1 KGHSH and CDR2 LQKENI. The variable domain in full, with the rest retrieved from reference TRBV18 and TRBJ2-2, is NAGVMQNPRHLVRRRGQEARLRCSPMKGHSHVYWYRQLPEEGLKFMVYLQKENIIDESGMPKERFSAEFPKEGPSILRIQQVVRGDSAAYFCASSPPRTGGVTNTGELFFGEGSRLTVL.

The gene calls are TRBV5-4 and TRBJ1-3; a weak D match, TRBD1 (5 bases). The CDR3 runs 15 residues. Looked up from germline, CDR1 is SGHNT and CDR2 is YYREEE (reference sequence). Trimming removed 3 bases from V and 0 bases from J, with 10 bases in between. The CDR3 reads CASSYTGASGNTIYF. The CDR3 DNA follows: TGTGCCAGCAGCTATACCGGGGCCTCTGGAAACACCATATATTTT.

The table lists this clone with many counts. The chain combines TRBV2 with TRBJ2-7; D gene uncertain. Trimming left V 4 bases short and J 5 bases short, with 6 bases between. This CDR3 comprises 11 residues. Germline CDR1 reads SNHLY; CDR2 reads FYNNEI. The CDR3 here is CASSVYDEQYF. As DNA, the CDR3 is TGTGCCAGCAGTGTATACGACGAGCAGTACTTC.

The rearrangement uses TRBV10-3 and TRBJ2-3, with TRBD2 matching over 13 bases. V lost 1 base, J lost 0 bases, and 1 base stayed unmatched. CDR1 and CDR2 (germline): ENHRY, SYGVKD. The CDR3 totals 17 residues. DNA of the CDR3: TGTGCCATCAGTGAGTTACTAGCGGGAGGGAGCACAGATACGCAGTATTTT. It translates to CAISELLAGGSTDTQYF.

This sequence joins TRBV6-6 and TRBJ1-6, with D tentatively TRBD1 (5 bases). The V and J ends lost 3 bases and 8 bases respectively, with 11 bases between them. The CDR3 is 14 amino acids. From germline, CDR1 is MNHNY and CDR2 SVGAGI (reference sequence). CDR3 coding DNA: TGTGCCAGCAGTTATAACCCACAGGATTCACCCCTCCACTTT. Encoded protein: CASSYNPQDSPLHF.

The chain links TRBV29-1 to TRBJ2-5, with 11 bases lining up with TRBD1. The J segment lost 5 bases and the V segment lost 1 base, leaving 6 bases of the junction unmatched. The CDR3 extends over 15 amino acids. Germline values: CDR1 SQVTM, CDR2 ANQGSEA. CDR3 amino acids: CSVEVGTGGRETQYF. CDR3 nucleotide sequence: TGCAGCGTTGAAGTGGGGACAGGGGGGAGGGAGACCCAGTACTTC.

V usage is TRBV18 and J usage is TRBJ2-3, with D maybe TRBD2 (5 bases). The CDR3 length is 16 residues. CDR1 is KGHSH, CDR2 LQKENI, per germline. The ends were cut back, 0 bases at V and 1 base at J, with 11 bases in the middle. The CDR3 loop reads CASSPPAGGRTDTQYF. For the CDR3, the DNA is TGTGCCAGCTCACCACCGGCAGGAGGCCGCACAGATACGCAGTATTTT.

The rearrangement links TRBV2 to TRBJ2-5; D is unclear. This CDR3 spans 13 amino acids. Germline CDR1 reads SNHLY; CDR2 reads FYNNEI. V gave up 2 bases and J gave up 3 bases, with 7 bases separating them. CDR3 in amino acids: CASSESRKETQYF. The CDR3 DNA reads TGTGCCAGCAGTGAATCGCGAAAAGAGACCCAGTACTTC.

This chain uses TRBV5-1 with TRBJ2-1; 11 bases are a match to TRBD1. Trimming cost V 4 bases and J 6 bases; bases outside gene matches: 6. The germline V gene has CDR1 SGHRS and CDR2 YFSETQ. The CDR3 is 15 amino acids. CDR3 residues: CASSPRDRGVNEQFF. The CDR3 nucleotides are TGCGCCAGCAGCCCGCGGGACAGGGGGGTCAATGAGCAGTTCTTC.

This clone was recorded only once. The chain links TRBV5-1 to TRBJ2-2; a weak D match, TRBD2 (5 bases). Germline values: CDR1 SGHRS, CDR2 YFSETQ. The CDR3 has 15 residues. Trimming removed 0 bases from V and 7 bases from J, with 13 bases in between. The CDR3 nucleotides are TGCGCCAGCAGCTTGGCTGGAAGGGAGAGCGGGGAGCTGTTTTTT. The encoded protein is CASSLAGRESGELFF.